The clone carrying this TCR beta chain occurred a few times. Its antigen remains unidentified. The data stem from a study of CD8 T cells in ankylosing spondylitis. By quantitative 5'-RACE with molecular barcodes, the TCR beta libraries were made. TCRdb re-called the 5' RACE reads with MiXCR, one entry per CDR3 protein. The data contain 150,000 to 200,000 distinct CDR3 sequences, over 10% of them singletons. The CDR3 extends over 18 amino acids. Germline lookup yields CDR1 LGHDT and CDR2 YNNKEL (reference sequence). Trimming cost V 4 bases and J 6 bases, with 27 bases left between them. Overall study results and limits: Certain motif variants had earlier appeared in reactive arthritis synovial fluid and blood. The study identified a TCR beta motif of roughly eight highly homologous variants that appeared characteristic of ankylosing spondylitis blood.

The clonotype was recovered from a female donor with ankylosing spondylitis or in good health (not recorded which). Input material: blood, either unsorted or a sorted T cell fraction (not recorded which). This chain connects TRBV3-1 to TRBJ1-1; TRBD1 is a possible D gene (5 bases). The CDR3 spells CASSPQGRASTHGAEAFF. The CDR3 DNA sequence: TGTGCCAGCAGCCCTCAGGGCAGGGCGTCCACACACGGCGCTGAAGCTTTCTTT. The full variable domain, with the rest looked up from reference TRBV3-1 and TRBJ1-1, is DTAVSQTPKYLVTQMGNDKSIKCEQNLGHDTMYWYKQDSKKFLKIMFSYNNKELIINETVPNRFSPKSPDKAHLNLHINSLELGDSAVYFCASSPQGRASTHGAEAFFGQGTRLTVV.